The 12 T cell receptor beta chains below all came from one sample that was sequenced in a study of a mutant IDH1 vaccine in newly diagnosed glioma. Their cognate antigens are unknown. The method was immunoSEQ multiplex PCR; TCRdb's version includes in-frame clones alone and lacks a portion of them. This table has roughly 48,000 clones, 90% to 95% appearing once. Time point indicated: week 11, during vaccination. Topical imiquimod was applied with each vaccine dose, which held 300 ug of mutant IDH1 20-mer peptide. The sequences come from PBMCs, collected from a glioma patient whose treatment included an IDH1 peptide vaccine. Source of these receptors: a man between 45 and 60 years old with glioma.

The CDR3 is CASSLGGQGSNYGYTF. The CDR3, as DNA: TGTGCCAGCAGCTTGGGGGGGCAGGGGAGCAACTATGGCTACACCTTC. The chain links TRBV5-4 to TRBJ1-2; D possibly corresponds to TRBD1 (6 bases). Per the germline V gene, CDR1 is SGHNT and CDR2 is YYREEE (reference sequence). V lost 0 bases and J lost 2, with 14 bases in between. The length of the CDR3 is 16 residues.

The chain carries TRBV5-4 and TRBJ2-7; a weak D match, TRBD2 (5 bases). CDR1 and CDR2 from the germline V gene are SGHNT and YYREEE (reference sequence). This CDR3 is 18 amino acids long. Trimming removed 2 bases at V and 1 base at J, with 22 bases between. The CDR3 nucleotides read TGTGCCAGCAGCTTCGGCCGCCGGGGAGCGAGGAGGTCCTACGAGCAGTACTTC. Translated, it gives CASSFGRRGARRSYEQYF. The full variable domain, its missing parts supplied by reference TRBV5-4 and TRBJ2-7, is ETGVTQSPTHLIKTRGQQVTLRCSSQSGHNTVSWYQQALGQGPQFIFQYYREEENGRGNFPPRFSGLQFPNYSSELNVNALELDDSALYLCASSFGRRGARRSYEQYFGPGTRLTVT.

The CDR3 reads CASSVVTGPANTIYF. DNA of the CDR3: TGTGCCAGCAGCGTGGTCACAGGACCGGCAAACACCATATATTTT. V is TRBV9 and J is TRBJ1-3, with a tentative D call TRBD1 (5 bases). Germline V gene sequence: CDR1 SGDLS, CDR2 YYNGEE. This CDR3 has 15 residues. Trimming cost V 2 bases and J 6 bases, with 15 bases left between them.

The CDR3 bases are TGTGCCAGCAGCTCACCCTCTCTTCGGGGTCTCACAGATACGCAGTATTTT. Protein sequence: CASSSPSLRGLTDTQYF. The chain combines TRBV7-9 with TRBJ2-3; a weak D match, TRBD2 (5 bases). Germline values: CDR1 SEHNR, CDR2 FQNEAQ (reference sequence). The CDR3 contains 17 residues. The V end lost 4 bases, the J end lost 2 bases, and 19 bases lay between the germline ends.

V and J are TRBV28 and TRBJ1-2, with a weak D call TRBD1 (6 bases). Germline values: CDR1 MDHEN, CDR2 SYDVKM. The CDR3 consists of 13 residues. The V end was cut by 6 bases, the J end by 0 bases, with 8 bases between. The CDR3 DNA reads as TGTGCCAGCAGCGGGGGGCCTAACTATGGCTACACCTTC. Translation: CASSGGPNYGYTF.

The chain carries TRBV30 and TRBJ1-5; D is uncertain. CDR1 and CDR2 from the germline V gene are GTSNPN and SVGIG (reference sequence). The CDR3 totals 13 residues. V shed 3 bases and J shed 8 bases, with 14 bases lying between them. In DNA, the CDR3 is TGTGCCTGGAGCCCCCTCGATTTAGAGCCCCAGCATTTT. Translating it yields CAWSPLDLEPQHF.

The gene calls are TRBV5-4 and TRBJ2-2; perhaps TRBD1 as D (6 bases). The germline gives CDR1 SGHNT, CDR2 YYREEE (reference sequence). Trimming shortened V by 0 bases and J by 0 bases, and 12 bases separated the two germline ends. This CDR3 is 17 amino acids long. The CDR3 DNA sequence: TGTGCCAGCAGCTTGGCCGGGCAGGGGACGAACACCGGGGAGCTGTTTTTT. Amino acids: CASSLAGQGTNTGELFF. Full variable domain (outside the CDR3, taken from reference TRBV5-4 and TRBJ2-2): ETGVTQSPTHLIKTRGQQVTLRCSSQSGHNTVSWYQQALGQGPQFIFQYYREEENGRGNFPPRFSGLQFPNYSSELNVNALELDDSALYLCASSLAGQGTNTGELFFGEGSRLTVL.

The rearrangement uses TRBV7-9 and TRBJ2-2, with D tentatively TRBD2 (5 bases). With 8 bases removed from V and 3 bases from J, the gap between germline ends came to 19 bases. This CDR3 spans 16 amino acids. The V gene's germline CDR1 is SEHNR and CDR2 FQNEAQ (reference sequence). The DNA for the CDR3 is TGTGCCAGCTTACCGCCGGGCCTTAGCGACACCGGGGAGCTGTTTTTT. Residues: CASLPPGLSDTGELFF.

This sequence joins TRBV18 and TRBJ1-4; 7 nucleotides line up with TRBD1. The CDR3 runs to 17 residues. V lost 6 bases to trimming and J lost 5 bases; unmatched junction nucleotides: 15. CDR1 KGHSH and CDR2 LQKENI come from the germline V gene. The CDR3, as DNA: TGTGCCAGCTCGCCCCAGGCCCCGGGACAGCACAATGAAAAACTGTTTTTT. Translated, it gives CASSPQAPGQHNEKLFF.

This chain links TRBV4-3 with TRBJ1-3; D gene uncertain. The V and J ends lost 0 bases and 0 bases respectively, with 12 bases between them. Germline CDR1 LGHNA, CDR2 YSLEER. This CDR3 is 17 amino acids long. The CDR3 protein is CASSQDIPAGSGNTIYF. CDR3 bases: TGCGCCAGCAGCCAAGATATTCCGGCTGGCTCTGGAAACACCATATATTTT.

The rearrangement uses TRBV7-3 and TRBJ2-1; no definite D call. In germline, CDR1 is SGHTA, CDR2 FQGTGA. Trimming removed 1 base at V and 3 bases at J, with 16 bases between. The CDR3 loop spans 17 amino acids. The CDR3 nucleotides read TGTGCCAGCAGCTTAAAAACTCCTCCTCTTGTCTACAATGAGCAGTTCTTC. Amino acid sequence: CASSLKTPPLVYNEQFF.

CDR3 residues: CASSSTGGAQGAFF. The CDR3 DNA reads TGTGCCAGCAGCTCAACAGGGGGCGCGCAAGGGGCTTTCTTT. The chain carries TRBV11-2 and TRBJ1-1; 9 positions match TRBD1. The CDR3 loop spans 14 amino acids. The J segment lost 11 bases and the V segment lost 4 bases, leaving 11 bases of the junction unmatched. Germline V lookup: CDR1 SGHAT, CDR2 FQNNGV.